The 8 T cell receptor beta chains reported below all come from one sample, sequenced in a study of T cell responses to AZD1222 COVID-19 vaccine. The protocol was immunoSEQ multiplex PCR, while the TCRdb copy is restricted to in-frame clones and leaves out a portion. This table has 90,000 to 130,000 clones, roughly 84% appearing once. The starting material was peripheral blood, obtained on day 0 of AZD1222 vaccination. These receptors were taken from an adult in good health.

V gene TRBV7-9 combines with J gene TRBJ2-1; D is unclear. This CDR3 has 12 residues. V lost 5 bases and J 12 bases, leaving 14 bases between the germline ends. The germline gives CDR1 SEHNR, CDR2 FQNEAQ (reference sequence). The CDR3 DNA sequence: TGTGCCAGCAGCAACGGATATATGGGGCAGTTCTTC. It specifies CASSNGYMGQFF.

The V and J genes are TRBV9 and TRBJ1-4; 9 bases agree with TRBD1. CDR1 is SGDLS and CDR2 is YYNGEE in the germline V gene. This CDR3 region has 15 residues. V dropped 3 bases and J dropped 7; count of bases not matched to a gene: 7. The CDR3 sequence is CASSAGTGLGEKLFF. For the CDR3, the DNA is TGTGCCAGCAGCGCTGGGACAGGGTTAGGTGAAAAACTGTTTTTT. The full variable domain, rest sourced from reference TRBV9 and TRBJ1-4, is DSGVTQTPKHLITATGQRVTLRCSPRSGDLSVYWYQQSLDQGLQFLIQYYNGEERAKGNILERFSAQQFPDLHSELNLSSLELGDSALYFCASSAGTGLGEKLFFGSGTQLSVL.

This rearrangement joins TRBV2 to TRBJ1-1; 7 nucleotides match TRBD1. The germline gives CDR1 SNHLY, CDR2 FYNNEI. With 6 bases clipped from V and 1 base from J, the junction kept 2 bases outside the gene matches. The CDR3 has 13 residues. The CDR3 DNA follows: TGTGCCAGCAGATGGACAGGGAACACTGAAGCTTTCTTT. Its translation is CASRWTGNTEAFF.

The rearrangement uses TRBV19 and TRBJ2-1, with 12 bases identical to TRBD1. CDR1 is LNHDA, CDR2 SQIVND, per germline (reference sequence). This CDR3 is built from 18 residues. The V gene end was trimmed by 1 base and the J gene end by 9 bases; junction bases not matched to a gene: 13. The chain's CDR3 is CASSIVTPGTGGGSEQFF. The CDR3 nucleotides read TGTGCCAGTAGTATAGTAACGCCCGGGACAGGGGGCGGGAGTGAGCAGTTCTTC.

The V gene is TRBV24-1, the J gene TRBJ2-5, with 7 bases that match TRBD2. Germline CDR1 is KGHDR and CDR2 is SFDVKD. The CDR3 extends over 12 amino acids. J gave up 4 bases and V 5 bases, and 0 bases lay outside the gene matches. The CDR3: CATSGGGETQYF. The CDR3 DNA sequence: TGTGCCACCAGTGGGGGGGGAGAGACCCAGTACTTC.

This clone has a single count. V is TRBV25-1 and J is TRBJ2-3, with D possibly being TRBD2 (7 bases). V was shortened by 2 bases and J by 2 bases, with 14 bases between the two germline ends. CDR3 size: 16 residues. The germline CDR1 and CDR2 sequences are MGHDK and SYGVNS. CDR3 region: CASSEIAGASTDTQYF. The CDR3 nucleotides are TGTGCCAGCAGTGAAATCGCGGGGGCCTCCACAGATACGCAGTATTTT.

The chain uses TRBV7-9 and TRBJ1-2; 9 positions match TRBD1. V gave up 0 bases and J gave up 7 bases; unmatched junction bases: 6. From germline, CDR1 is SEHNR and CDR2 FQNEAQ (reference sequence). The CDR3 totals 15 residues. The CDR3 sequence is CASSLAGQGGGGYTF. The DNA for the CDR3 is TGTGCCAGCAGCTTAGCGGGACAGGGAGGTGGTGGCTACACCTTC.

The V and J genes are TRBV7-8 and TRBJ1-5; possibly TRBD1 for D (5 bases). The V end was cut by 5 bases, the J end by 2 bases, with 10 bases between. Germline V lookup: CDR1 SGHVS, CDR2 FQNEAQ. CDR3 size: 14 residues. The DNA of the CDR3 is TGTGCCAGCAGCACCCCGACAGGCAATCAGCCCCAGCATTTT. Translation: CASSTPTGNQPQHF.